The 14 T cell receptor beta chains in this list originate from one sample, sequenced in a study of tumor-infiltrating lymphocytes in primary liver carcinoma. Unsorted whole blood yielded the blood RNA, and germline DNA was also extracted. With roughly 500 ng total RNA as template and a constant-region primer, TCR beta cDNA was made. Slightly modified ARM-PCR served as the procedure for the TCR beta libraries. These libraries came from three rounds of nested multiplex PCR. In the first two PCR rounds, TRBV1-TRBV30 forward primers were paired with a C-beta reverse primer, and each round lasted approximately 9 cycles. MiXCR, run by TCRdb on the multiplex PCR reads, gives a single entry per CDR3 protein. The sample has about 310,000 distinct CDR3 sequences, about three fifths seen once. The sample taken for sequencing was peripheral blood. These receptors originate from a woman aged 25 to 45 with primary liver carcinoma and hepatitis B virus infection.

For this clonotype: The junction departs from germline at one end; a sequencing error may be responsible. The chain combines TRBV28 with TRBJ2-7; 8 nucleotides agree with TRBD2. The CDR3 has 17 amino acids. CDR1 MDHEN and CDR2 SYDVKM come from the germline V gene. CDR3 DNA sequence: TGTGCCAGCAGTACGTACCGAGGGACTAGTTTTCTCTACGATCAGTACTTC. This translates into CASSTYRGTSFLYDQYF.

As to this clonotype: This clone may be a read error of a much larger clone one base away. The chain couples TRBV14 to TRBJ2-5; 10 bases match TRBD1. The CDR3 consists of 18 residues. Germline V gives CDR1 SGHDN, CDR2 FVKESK. The CDR3 sequence is CANSQTLNPTGGFGTQYF. CDR3 DNA: TGTGCCAACAGCCAAACTTTAAACCCGACAGGGGGCTTTGGGACCCAGTACTTC.

This clonotype was counted between two and nine times. This sequence joins TRBV12-5 and TRBJ1-6; D is unresolved. V was pared by 2 bases and J by 6 bases, with 11 bases between. The germline V gene encodes CDR1 LGHNT and CDR2 FRNRAP. The CDR3 covers 15 residues. CDR3 DNA sequence: TGTGCTAGTGGTTTGCTTAGGGCAGGTAATTCACCCCTCCACTTT. This sequence encodes CASGLLRAGNSPLHF. Full variable domain (remainder filled in from reference TRBV12-5 and TRBJ1-6): DARVTQTPRHKVTEMGQEVTMRCQPILGHNTVFWYRQTMMQGLELLAYFRNRAPLDDSGMPKDRFSAEMPDATLATLKIQPSEPRDSAVYFCASGLLRAGNSPLHFGNGTRLTVT.

This rearrangement joins TRBV6-2 or TRBV6-3 to TRBJ1-1; TRBD1 might be the D (5 bases). Trimming shortened V by 7 bases and J by 5 bases, and 23 bases separated the two germline ends. Germline V lookup: CDR1 MNHEY, CDR2 SVGEGT. The CDR3 spans 16 residues. The CDR3 nucleotides read TGTGCCAGCATTAGTTCCGGTGTTAATAAGGGGACTGAAGCTTTCTTT. Amino acids: CASISSGVNKGTEAFF.

V is TRBV12-5 and J is TRBJ2-1; D is ambiguous. Germline V gene sequence: CDR1 LGHNT, CDR2 FRNRAP. V dropped 1 base and J dropped 6 bases, with 10 bases sitting between them. The CDR3 is made up of 14 amino acids. This chain's CDR3 is CASGLATPPNEQFF. The CDR3 region has the DNA TGTGCTAGTGGTTTGGCTACCCCCCCCAATGAGCAGTTCTTC.

A remark on this clonotype: This may stem from a read error, because a much larger clone lies one nucleotide away. The gene calls are TRBV29-1 and TRBJ1-5; D possibly corresponds to TRBD1 (5 bases). The CDR3 is made up of 13 amino acids. Germline V gives CDR1 SQVTM, CDR2 ANQGSEA. The CDR3 DNA follows: TGCGGCGTATCGTGGGACAGCAATCAGCCCCAGCATTTT. Translation gives CGVSWDSNQPQHF.

Comments on this clonotype: This clone may be a read error of a much larger clone one base away. The V call is TRBV12-3 or TRBV12-4, the J call TRBJ2-7; the D gene is possibly TRBD1 (5 bases). V shed 3 bases and J shed 4 bases, with 13 bases lying between them. This CDR3 contains 14 residues. The CDR3 sequence: CASSFTDIPYEQYF. The CDR3 region has the DNA TGTGCCAGCAGTTTTACGGACATACCTTACGAGCAGTACTTC.

With regard to this clonotype: The missing conserved phenylalanine or tryptophan at the end of this CDR3 makes a read error likely. The chain carries TRBV12-3 or TRBV12-4 and TRBJ2-2; 7 bases are a match to TRBD2. The CDR3 length is 16 residues. With 5 bases clipped from V and 6 bases from J, the junction kept 12 bases outside the gene matches. CDR3 loop: CASSVGIGGTAGELFC. CDR3 nucleotide sequence: TGTGCCAGCAGTGTTGGTATCGGGGGGACGGCCGGGGAGCTGTTTTGT.

This chain connects TRBV11-2 to TRBJ2-1, with TRBD2 identical over 10 bases. The germline CDR1 and CDR2 sequences are SGHAT and FQNNGV. CDR3 length: 16 amino acids. Trimming cost V 5 bases and J 13 bases; bases outside gene matches: 17. CDR3 sequence reads: CASSIRRPSGSREQFF. CDR3 DNA: TGTGCCAGCAGCATCCGCCGGCCTAGCGGGAGCAGGGAACAGTTCTTC.

This clonotype has a count of ten or more. The rearrangement joins TRBV4-3 to TRBJ2-1, with 8 bases lining up with TRBD2. Germline CDR1 reads LGHNA; CDR2 reads YSLEER. The CDR3 runs 16 residues. The J segment lost 6 bases and the V segment lost 0 bases, leaving 7 bases of the junction unmatched. The CDR3 sequence: CASSQDGAGGSNEQFF. The CDR3 DNA sequence: TGCGCCAGCAGCCAAGATGGCGCGGGAGGCAGCAATGAGCAGTTCTTC.

This rearrangement joins TRBV4-2 to TRBJ2-3; D tentatively fits TRBD1 or TRBD2 (5 bases each). V lost 1 base, J lost 3 bases, and 14 bases lay in between. This CDR3 has 16 residues. CDR1 and CDR2 from the germline V gene are LGHNA and YNFKEQ. The CDR3 coding sequence is TGTGCCAGCAGCCAAGCGGCAGGGTGGGGGACAGATACGCAGTATTTT. Its protein is CASSQAAGWGTDTQYF.

Comment on this clonotype: This could be a read error, since a much larger clone is one nucleotide away. The chain carries TRBV6-1 and TRBJ1-2; D uncertain. The CDR3 has 13 residues. Germline values: CDR1 MNHNS, CDR2 SASEGT. The CDR3 coding sequence is TGTGCCACGGCGTTGAGGGCGGGCGATGGCTACAGCTTC. Translated, it gives CATALRAGDGYSF.

A word on this clonotype: One junction end disagrees with the germline gene, perhaps due to a read error. V is TRBV12-3 or TRBV12-4 and J is TRBJ1-2; 7 bases fit TRBD1. The CDR3 contains 14 residues. The CDR3 loop is CASTLRQGGKGYTF. CDR3 nucleotide sequence: TGCGCCAGCACTCTCCGACAGGGCGGAAAGGGCTACACCTTC.

The genes are TRBV28 and TRBJ1-1, with D unresolved. The length of the CDR3 is 14 residues. CDR1 and CDR2 from the germline V gene are MDHEN and SYDVKM. Trimming left V 2 bases short and J 5 bases short, with 12 bases between. In DNA, the CDR3 is TGTGCCAGCAGTTTACCCAGAGACATAACTGAAGCTTTCTTT. It codes for CASSLPRDITEAFF.